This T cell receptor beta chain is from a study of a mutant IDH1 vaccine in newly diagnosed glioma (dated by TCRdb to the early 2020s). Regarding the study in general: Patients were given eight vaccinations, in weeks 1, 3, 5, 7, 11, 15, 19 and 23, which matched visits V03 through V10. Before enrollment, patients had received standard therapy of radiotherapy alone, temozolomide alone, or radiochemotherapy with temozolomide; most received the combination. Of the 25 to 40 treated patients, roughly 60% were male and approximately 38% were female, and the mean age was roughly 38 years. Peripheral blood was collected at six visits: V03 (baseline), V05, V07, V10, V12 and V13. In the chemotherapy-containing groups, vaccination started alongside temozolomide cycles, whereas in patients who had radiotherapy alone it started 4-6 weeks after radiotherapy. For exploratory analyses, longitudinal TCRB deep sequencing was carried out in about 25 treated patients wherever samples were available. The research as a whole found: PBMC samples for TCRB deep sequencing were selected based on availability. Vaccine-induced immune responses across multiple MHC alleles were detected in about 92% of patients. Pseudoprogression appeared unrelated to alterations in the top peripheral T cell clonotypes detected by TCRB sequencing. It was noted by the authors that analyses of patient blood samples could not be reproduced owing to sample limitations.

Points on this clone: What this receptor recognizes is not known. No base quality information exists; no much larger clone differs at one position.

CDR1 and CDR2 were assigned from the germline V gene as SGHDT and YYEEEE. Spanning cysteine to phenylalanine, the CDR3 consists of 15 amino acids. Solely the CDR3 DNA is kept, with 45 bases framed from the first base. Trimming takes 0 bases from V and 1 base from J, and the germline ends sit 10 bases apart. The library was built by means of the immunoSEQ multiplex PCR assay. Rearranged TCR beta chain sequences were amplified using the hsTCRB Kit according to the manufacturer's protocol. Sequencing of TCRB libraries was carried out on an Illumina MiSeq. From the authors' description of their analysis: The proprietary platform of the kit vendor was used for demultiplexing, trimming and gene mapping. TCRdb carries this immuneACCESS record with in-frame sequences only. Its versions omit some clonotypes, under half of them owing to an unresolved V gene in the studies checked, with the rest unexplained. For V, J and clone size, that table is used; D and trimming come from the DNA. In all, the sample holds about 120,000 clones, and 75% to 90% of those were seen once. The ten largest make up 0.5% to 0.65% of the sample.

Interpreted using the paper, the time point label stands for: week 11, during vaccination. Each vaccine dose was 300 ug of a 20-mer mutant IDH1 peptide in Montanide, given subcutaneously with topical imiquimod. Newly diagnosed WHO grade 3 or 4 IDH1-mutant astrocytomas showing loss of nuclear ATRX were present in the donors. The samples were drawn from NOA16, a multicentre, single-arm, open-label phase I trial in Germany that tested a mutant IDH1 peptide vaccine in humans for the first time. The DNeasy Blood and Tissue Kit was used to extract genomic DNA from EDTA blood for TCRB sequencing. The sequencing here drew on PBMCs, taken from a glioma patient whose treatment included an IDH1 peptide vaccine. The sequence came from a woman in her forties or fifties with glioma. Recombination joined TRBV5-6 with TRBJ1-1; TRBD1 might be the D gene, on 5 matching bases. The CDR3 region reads CASSLASRENTEAFF. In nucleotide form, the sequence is TGTGCCAGCAGCTTGGCTTCCAGGGAGAACACTGAAGCTTTCTTT.